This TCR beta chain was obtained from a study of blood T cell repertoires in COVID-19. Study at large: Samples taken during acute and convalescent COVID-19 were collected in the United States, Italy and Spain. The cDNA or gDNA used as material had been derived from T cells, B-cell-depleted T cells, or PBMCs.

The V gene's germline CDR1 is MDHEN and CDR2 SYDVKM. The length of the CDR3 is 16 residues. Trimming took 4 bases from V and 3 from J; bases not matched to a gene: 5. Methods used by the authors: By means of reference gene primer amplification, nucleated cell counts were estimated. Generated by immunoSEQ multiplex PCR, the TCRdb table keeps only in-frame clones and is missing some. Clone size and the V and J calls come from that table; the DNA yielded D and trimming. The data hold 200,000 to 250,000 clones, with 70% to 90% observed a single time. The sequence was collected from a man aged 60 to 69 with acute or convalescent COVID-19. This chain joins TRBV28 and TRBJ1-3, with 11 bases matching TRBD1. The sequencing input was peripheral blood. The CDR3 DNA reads TGTGCCAGCAGTTCCCGGGGACAGGGGGATGGAAACACCATATATTTT. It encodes CASSSRGQGDGNTIYF.